What follows is one T cell receptor (beta chain) and its context. The data originate from a study of blood T cell repertoires in COVID-19. Some clones are missing from TCRdb's copy, which holds only in-frame ones; the method was immunoSEQ multiplex PCR. The sample yields around 200,000 clones, about 90% seen once. Germline-derived CDR1 and CDR2 are SEHNR and FQNEAQ (reference sequence). This CDR3 has 16 residues. Trimming removed 6 bases from V and 2 bases from J; junction bases left unmatched: 9. The chain recombines TRBV7-9 with TRBJ1-2; TRBD1 matches at 10 bases. What was sequenced was peripheral blood. The clonotype originates from a man between 18 and 29 years old with active or convalescent COVID-19. This chain's CDR3 is CASRKTGTGDNYGYTF. DNA of the CDR3: TGTGCCAGCAGGAAAACCGGGACAGGGGACAACTATGGCTACACCTTC.